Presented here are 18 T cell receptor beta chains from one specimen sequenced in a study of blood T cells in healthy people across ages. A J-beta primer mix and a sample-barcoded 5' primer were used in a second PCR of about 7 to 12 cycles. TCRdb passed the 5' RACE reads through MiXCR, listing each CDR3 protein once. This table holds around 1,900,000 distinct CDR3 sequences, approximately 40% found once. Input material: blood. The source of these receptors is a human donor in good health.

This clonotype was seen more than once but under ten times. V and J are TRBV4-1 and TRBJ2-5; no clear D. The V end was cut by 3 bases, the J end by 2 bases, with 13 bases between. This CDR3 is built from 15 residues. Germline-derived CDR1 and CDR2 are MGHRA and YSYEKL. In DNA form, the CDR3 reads TGCGCCAGCAGCCACCCCCAGGCAGTACAAGAGACCCAGTACTTC. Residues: CASSHPQAVQETQYF.

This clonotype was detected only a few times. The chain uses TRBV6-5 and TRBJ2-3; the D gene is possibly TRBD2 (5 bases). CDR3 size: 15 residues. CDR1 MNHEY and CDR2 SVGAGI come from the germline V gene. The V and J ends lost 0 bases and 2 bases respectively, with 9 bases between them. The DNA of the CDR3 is TGTGCCAGCAGTTACTCGAACGGGGACACAGATACGCAGTATTTT. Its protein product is CASSYSNGDTDTQYF.

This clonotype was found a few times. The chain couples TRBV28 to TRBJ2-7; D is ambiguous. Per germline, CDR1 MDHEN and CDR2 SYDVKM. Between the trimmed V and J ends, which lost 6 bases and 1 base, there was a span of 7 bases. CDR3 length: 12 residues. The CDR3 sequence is CASRAWSYEQYF. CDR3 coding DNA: TGTGCCAGCAGGGCATGGTCCTACGAGCAGTACTTC.

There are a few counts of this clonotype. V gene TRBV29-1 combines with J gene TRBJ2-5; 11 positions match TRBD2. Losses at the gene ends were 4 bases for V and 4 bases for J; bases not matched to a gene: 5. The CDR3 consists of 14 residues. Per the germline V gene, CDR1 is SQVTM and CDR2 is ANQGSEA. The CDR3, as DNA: TGCAGCGTTGCCTTAGCGGGGGGGCGAGAGACCCAGTACTTC. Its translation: CSVALAGGRETQYF.

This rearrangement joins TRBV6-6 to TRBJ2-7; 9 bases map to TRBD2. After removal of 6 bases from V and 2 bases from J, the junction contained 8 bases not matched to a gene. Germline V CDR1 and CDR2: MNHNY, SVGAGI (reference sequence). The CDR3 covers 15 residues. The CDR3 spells CASRSSGALTYEQYF. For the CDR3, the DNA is TGTGCCAGCAGATCTAGCGGGGCTCTAACCTACGAGCAGTACTTC.

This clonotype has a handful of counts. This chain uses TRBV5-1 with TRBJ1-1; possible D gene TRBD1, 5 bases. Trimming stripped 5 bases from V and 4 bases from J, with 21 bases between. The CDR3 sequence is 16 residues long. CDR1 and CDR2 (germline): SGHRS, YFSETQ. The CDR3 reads CASRLGEGKIGTEAFF. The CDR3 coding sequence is TGCGCCAGCAGACTGGGGGAGGGGAAGATTGGCACTGAAGCTTTCTTT.

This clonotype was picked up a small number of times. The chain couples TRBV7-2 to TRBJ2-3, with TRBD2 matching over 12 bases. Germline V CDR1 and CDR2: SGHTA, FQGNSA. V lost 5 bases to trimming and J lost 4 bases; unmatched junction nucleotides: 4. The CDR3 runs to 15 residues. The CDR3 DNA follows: TGTGCCAGCAGCAATCTAGCGGGGGGGCCAGATACGCAGTATTTT. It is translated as CASSNLAGGPDTQYF.

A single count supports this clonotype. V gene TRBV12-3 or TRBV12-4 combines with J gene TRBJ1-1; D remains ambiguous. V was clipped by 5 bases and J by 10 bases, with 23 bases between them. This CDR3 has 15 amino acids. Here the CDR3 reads CASSPSSGMGERAFF. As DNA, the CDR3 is TGTGCCAGCAGTCCGTCCTCCGGGATGGGAGAGAGAGCTTTCTTT.

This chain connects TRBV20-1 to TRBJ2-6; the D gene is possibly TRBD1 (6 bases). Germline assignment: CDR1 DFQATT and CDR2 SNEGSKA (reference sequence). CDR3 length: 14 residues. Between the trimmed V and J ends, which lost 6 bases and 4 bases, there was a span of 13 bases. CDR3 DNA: TGCAGTGCCGACAGGACGACCGGGGCCAACGTCCTGACTTTC. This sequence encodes CSADRTTGANVLTF.

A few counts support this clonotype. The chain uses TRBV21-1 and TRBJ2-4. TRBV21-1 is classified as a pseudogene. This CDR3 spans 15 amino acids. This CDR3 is CASSKDPLAKNIQYF. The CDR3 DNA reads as TGTGCCAGCAGCAAAGATCCGCTGGCCAAAAACATTCAGTACTTC.

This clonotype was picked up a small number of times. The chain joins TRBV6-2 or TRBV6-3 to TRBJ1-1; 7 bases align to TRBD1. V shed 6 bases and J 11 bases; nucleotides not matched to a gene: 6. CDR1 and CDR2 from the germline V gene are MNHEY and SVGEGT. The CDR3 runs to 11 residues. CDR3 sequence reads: CASRQGLEAFF. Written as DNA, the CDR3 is TGTGCCAGCAGACAGGGGTTGGAGGCTTTCTTT.

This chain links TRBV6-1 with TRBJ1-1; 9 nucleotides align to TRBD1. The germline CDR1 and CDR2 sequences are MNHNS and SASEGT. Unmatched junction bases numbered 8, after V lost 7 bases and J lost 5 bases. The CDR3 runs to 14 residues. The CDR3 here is CASTLTGGRTEAFF. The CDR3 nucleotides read TGTGCCAGCACCCTCACAGGGGGCCGAACTGAAGCTTTCTTT.

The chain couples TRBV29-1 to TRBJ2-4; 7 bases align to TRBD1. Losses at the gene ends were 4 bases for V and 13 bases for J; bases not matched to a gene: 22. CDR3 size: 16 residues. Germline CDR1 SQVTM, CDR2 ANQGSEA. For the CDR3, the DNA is TGCAGCGTTGGACAAACAGGGGAGTCGAGGGACAATGAGCAGTACTTC. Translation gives CSVGQTGESRDNEQYF.

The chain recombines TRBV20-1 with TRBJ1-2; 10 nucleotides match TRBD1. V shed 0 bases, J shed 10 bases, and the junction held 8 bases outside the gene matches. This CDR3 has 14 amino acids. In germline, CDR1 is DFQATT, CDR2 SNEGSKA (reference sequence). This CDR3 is CSAREGGQGTDYTF. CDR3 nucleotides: TGCAGTGCTAGAGAAGGGGGACAGGGGACGGACTACACCTTC.

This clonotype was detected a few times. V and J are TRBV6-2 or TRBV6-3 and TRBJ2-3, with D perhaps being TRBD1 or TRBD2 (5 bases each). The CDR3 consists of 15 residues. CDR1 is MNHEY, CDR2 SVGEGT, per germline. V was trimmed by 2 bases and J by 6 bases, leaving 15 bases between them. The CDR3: CASSYRAGARDTQYF. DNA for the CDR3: TGTGCCAGCAGTTACAGGGCCGGGGCTCGGGATACGCAGTATTTT.

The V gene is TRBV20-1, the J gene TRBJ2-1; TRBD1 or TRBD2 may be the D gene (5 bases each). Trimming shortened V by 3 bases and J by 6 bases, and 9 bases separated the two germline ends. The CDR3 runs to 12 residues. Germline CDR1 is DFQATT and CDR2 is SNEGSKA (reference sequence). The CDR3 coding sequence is TGCAGTGCTAGTACGGGGACCAATGAGCAGTTCTTC. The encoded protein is CSASTGTNEQFF.

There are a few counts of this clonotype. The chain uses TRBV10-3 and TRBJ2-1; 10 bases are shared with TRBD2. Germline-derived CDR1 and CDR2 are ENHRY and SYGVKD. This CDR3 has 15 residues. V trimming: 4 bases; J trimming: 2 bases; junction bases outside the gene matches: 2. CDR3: CAISALAGAYNEQFF. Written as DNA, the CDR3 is TGTGCCATCAGTGCGCTAGCGGGGGCCTACAATGAGCAGTTCTTC.

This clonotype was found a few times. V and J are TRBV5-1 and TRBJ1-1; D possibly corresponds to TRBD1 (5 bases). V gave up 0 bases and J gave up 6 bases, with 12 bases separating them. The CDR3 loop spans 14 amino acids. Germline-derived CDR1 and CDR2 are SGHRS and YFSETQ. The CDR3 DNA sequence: TGCGCCAGCAGCTTGGTGCAGGGAACGGCTGAAGCTTTCTTT. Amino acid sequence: CASSLVQGTAEAFF.